This TCR beta chain derives from a study of T cells in Graves' hyperthyroidism and ophthalmopathy. Comments on this clonotype: The antigen is undetermined.

Losses at the gene ends were 5 bases for V and 7 bases for J; bases not matched to a gene: 8. This CDR3 has 14 amino acids. Germline lookup yields CDR1 MNHNS and CDR2 SASEGT. TCR beta CDR3 sequences were amplified from RNA transcripts. The HTBI primer set drove a first-round RT-PCR of the TCR CDR3. TCRdb reanalysed the multiplex PCR reads using MiXCR and keeps one entry per CDR3 protein. The data hold roughly 700,000 distinct CDR3 sequences, with approximately 14% observed a single time. Overall study results and limits: A model of 13 V-J pairs discriminated ophthalmopathy from stable hyperthyroidism.

The chain employs TRBV6-1 and TRBJ2-1; 7 bases match TRBD2. The sequenced sample consisted of blood. The source of this sequence is a woman younger than 35 with Graves' hyperthyroidism. This chain's CDR3 is CASSPLGLGNEQFF. CDR3 DNA sequence: TGTGCCAGCAGTCCCTTAGGACTAGGGAATGAGCAGTTCTTC.